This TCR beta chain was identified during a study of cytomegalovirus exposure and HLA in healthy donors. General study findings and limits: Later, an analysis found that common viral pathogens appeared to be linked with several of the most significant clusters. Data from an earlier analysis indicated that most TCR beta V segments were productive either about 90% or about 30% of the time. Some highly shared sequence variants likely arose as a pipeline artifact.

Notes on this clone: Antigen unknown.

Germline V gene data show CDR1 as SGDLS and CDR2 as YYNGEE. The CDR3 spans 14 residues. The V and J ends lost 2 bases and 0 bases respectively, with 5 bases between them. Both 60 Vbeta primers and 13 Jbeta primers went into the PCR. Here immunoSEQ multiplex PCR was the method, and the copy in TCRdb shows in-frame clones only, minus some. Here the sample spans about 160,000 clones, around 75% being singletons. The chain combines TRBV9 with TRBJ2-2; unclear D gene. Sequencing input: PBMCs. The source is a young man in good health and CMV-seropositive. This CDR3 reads CASSVISNTGELFF. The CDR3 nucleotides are TGTGCCAGCAGCGTTATTTCGAACACCGGGGAGCTGTTTTTT. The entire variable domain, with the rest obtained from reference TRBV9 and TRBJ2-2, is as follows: DSGVTQTPKHLITATGQRVTLRCSPRSGDLSVYWYQQSLDQGLQFLIQYYNGEERAKGNILERFSAQQFPDLHSELNLSSLELGDSALYFCASSVISNTGELFFGEGSRLTVL.